This entry lists 17 T cell receptor beta chains sequenced from one sample in a study of blood T cell repertoires in COVID-19. Method: immunoSEQ multiplex PCR; TCRdb's copy keeps in-frame clones and lacks some. Of roughly 8,200 clones in the sample, less than 85% were seen once. The sample was peripheral blood. These receptors originate from a human donor with active COVID-19. The donor label of this sample is uncertain.

V gene TRBV15 combines with J gene TRBJ2-1, with a possible D match to TRBD2 (5 bases). Trimming left V 5 bases short and J 6 bases short, with 17 bases between. The length of the CDR3 is 15 residues. The germline V gene has CDR1 LNHNV and CDR2 YYDKDF (reference sequence). CDR3 DNA sequence: TGTGCCACCAGCGTAGACTCCGCCGGAGGCAATGAGCAGTTCTTC. It codes for CATSVDSAGGNEQFF.

The rearrangement uses TRBV28 and TRBJ1-3; no reliable D call. Germline V gene sequence: CDR1 MDHEN, CDR2 SYDVKM. Trimming took 9 bases from V and 2 from J, leaving 14 bases between them. The CDR3 is 14 amino acids. In nucleotides, the CDR3 is TGTGCCAGTCTGGAGGAGGCAGCTGGAAACACCATATATTTT. Translating it yields CASLEEAAGNTIYF.

This sequence joins TRBV6-5 and TRBJ2-7, with D possibly TRBD1 on 5 matching bases. Germline-derived CDR1 and CDR2 are MNHEY and SVGAGI. CDR3 size: 15 residues. Trimming took 2 bases from V and 5 from J, leaving 16 bases between them. The CDR3 reads CASSYGVGKGDEQYF. CDR3 in DNA: TGTGCCAGCAGTTACGGGGTGGGGAAAGGGGACGAGCAGTACTTC.

This clone was seen only once. The chain joins TRBV5-1 to TRBJ2-7; 9 positions match TRBD2. Per germline, CDR1 SGHRS and CDR2 YFSETQ. V trimming: 0 bases; J trimming: 5 bases; junction bases outside the gene matches: 9. The CDR3 covers 16 residues. The CDR3 DNA sequence: TGCGCCAGCAGCTTGGCCCCGCGGCGGGAGGGACACGAGCAGTACTTC. Translation gives CASSLAPRREGHEQYF.

The chain links TRBV14 to TRBJ2-7, with 8 nucleotides matching TRBD1. The CDR3 spans 15 residues. CDR1 and CDR2 from the germline V gene are SGHDN and FVKESK. V was clipped by 1 base and J by 2 bases; unmatched bases: 4. The CDR3 is CASSQGDRYTYEQYF. CDR3 in DNA: TGTGCCAGCAGCCAAGGGGACAGGTACACCTACGAGCAGTACTTC.

Only one count was recorded for this clone. The chain has TRBV30 and TRBJ2-7, with 10 bases identical to TRBD1. Germline V lookup: CDR1 GTSNPN, CDR2 SVGIG (reference sequence). The ends lost 4 bases at V and 2 bases at J; junction bases unmatched: 5. This CDR3 is 14 amino acids long. CDR3 loop: CAWNSGTGAYEQYF. In DNA form, the CDR3 reads TGTGCCTGGAACTCGGGGACAGGGGCCTACGAGCAGTACTTC.

The V gene is TRBV29-1, the J gene TRBJ2-2; perhaps TRBD2 as D (5 bases). The CDR3 runs to 14 residues. The germline V gene has CDR1 SQVTM and CDR2 ANQGSEA. Deletions cut 4 bases from V and 4 bases from J, with 13 bases between. CDR3 in DNA: TGCAGCGTTGTTTGGACTCCGACCACCGGGGAGCTGTTTTTT. Translated, it gives CSVVWTPTTGELFF.

The rearrangement joins TRBV18 to TRBJ2-7; D call uncertain. Germline V gene data show CDR1 as KGHSH and CDR2 as LQKENI. Deletions cut 2 bases from V and 6 bases from J, with 14 bases between. This CDR3 region has 14 residues. DNA of the CDR3: TGTGCCAGCTCACCAACGACACAACCGGCCGAGCAGTACTTC. It encodes CASSPTTQPAEQYF.

This rearrangement joins TRBV4-1 to TRBJ2-7; 13 bases agree with TRBD2. Per germline, CDR1 MGHRA and CDR2 YSYEKL. J lost 4 bases, V lost 4 bases, and 1 base had no gene match. This CDR3 comprises 14 residues. The DNA of the CDR3 is TGCGCCAGCAGCCCGGGACTAGCGGGATACGAGCAGTACTTC. Amino acids: CASSPGLAGYEQYF.

This clone has a single count. The chain recombines TRBV7-3 with TRBJ2-3; 8 bases align to TRBD2. Germline V gene lookup returns CDR1 SGHTA and CDR2 FQGTGA. The junction had 5 bases not matched to a gene; V was cut back by 3 bases and J by 6 bases. This CDR3 spans 14 amino acids. This CDR3 reads CASSLAGGSDTQYF. In DNA, the CDR3 is TGTGCCAGCAGCTTGGCGGGAGGTTCGGATACGCAGTATTTT.

V is TRBV15 and J is TRBJ2-1; 8 bases agree with TRBD2. Germline V gene lookup returns CDR1 LNHNV and CDR2 YYDKDF (reference sequence). The trim removed 2 bases at V and 9 bases at J, leaving 12 bases unmatched. The CDR3 has 16 amino acids. The CDR3 sequence: CATSRFVTGGPFEQFF. CDR3 coding DNA: TGTGCCACCAGCAGATTCGTAACGGGAGGGCCGTTTGAGCAGTTCTTC. The entire variable domain, with the rest obtained from reference TRBV15 and TRBJ2-1, is as follows: DAMVIQNPRYQVTQFGKPVTLSCSQTLNHNVMYWYQQKSSQAPKLLFHYYDKDFNNEADTPDNFQSRRPNTSFCFLDIRSPGLGDTAMYLCATSRFVTGGPFEQFFGPGTRLTVL.

This sequence joins TRBV11-3 and TRBJ2-3; TRBD2 matches at 12 bases. V gave up 5 bases and J gave up 0 bases; unmatched junction bases: 6. In germline, CDR1 is SGHNT, CDR2 YENEEA. The length of the CDR3 is 17 residues. The CDR3 is CASSLTSGSGSTDTQYF. The CDR3 coding sequence is TGTGCCAGCAGCCTGACTAGCGGGAGTGGAAGCACAGATACGCAGTATTTT.

The CDR3 bases are TGTGCCAGTAGTCTACTTCTCAGGGGAATTGGTGAAGCTTTCTTT. It encodes CASSLLLRGIGEAFF. This chain uses TRBV19 with TRBJ1-1; D is possibly TRBD1 (6 bases). Germline values: CDR1 LNHDA, CDR2 SQIVND (reference sequence). V lost 5 bases, J lost 7 bases, and 20 bases lay in between. The CDR3 contains 15 residues.

The chain uses TRBV19 and TRBJ1-4; D perhaps matches TRBD1 (5 bases). With 4 bases removed from V and 0 bases from J, the gap between germline ends came to 9 bases. This CDR3 spans 15 amino acids. CDR1 and CDR2 from the germline V gene are LNHDA and SQIVND (reference sequence). CDR3: CASSTREATNEKLFF. For the CDR3, the DNA is TGTGCCAGTAGTACCAGGGAAGCAACTAATGAAAAACTGTTTTTT. Full variable domain (remainder filled in from reference TRBV19 and TRBJ1-4): DGGITQSPKYLFRKEGQNVTLSCEQNLNHDAMYWYRQDPGQGLRLIYYSQIVNDFQKGDIAEGYSVSREKKESFPLTVTSAQKNPTAFYLCASSTREATNEKLFFGSGTQLSVL.

This sequence joins TRBV12-3 or TRBV12-4 and TRBJ2-3, with 9 positions matching TRBD1. The junction had 4 bases not matched to a gene; V was cut back by 6 bases and J by 6 bases. The CDR3 sequence is 13 residues long. CDR3 in amino acids: CASSLQGADTQYF. CDR3 DNA: TGTGCCAGCAGCTTACAGGGGGCGGATACGCAGTATTTT.

This clone appeared a few times. The V gene is TRBV27, the J gene TRBJ2-1; D gene unclear. The CDR3 spans 13 residues. The V end lost 3 bases, the J end lost 2 bases, and 5 bases lay between the germline ends. The germline CDR1 and CDR2 sequences are MNHEY and SMNVEV (reference sequence). The CDR3 nucleotides read TGTGCCAGCAGTTTTACGGCCTACAATGAGCAGTTCTTC. Residues: CASSFTAYNEQFF.

The CDR3 region has the DNA TGTGCCAGCAGCGTAGATCCGGGACAGGGCATAGGCTATGGCTACACCTTC. Translating gives CASSVDPGQGIGYGYTF. The chain combines TRBV9 with TRBJ1-2, with 9 bases matching TRBD1. The V gene end was trimmed by 0 bases and the J gene end by 4 bases; junction bases not matched to a gene: 10. Germline CDR1 reads SGDLS; CDR2 reads YYNGEE. The CDR3 extends over 17 amino acids.